Below, 8 T cell receptor beta chains from the same sample are listed, as sequenced in a study of blood T cells in healthy people across ages. Primers used in a second PCR of about 7 to 11 cycles were a sample-barcoded 5' primer and a J-beta primer mix. TCRdb passed the 5' RACE reads through MiXCR, listing each CDR3 protein once. Among around 1.1 million distinct CDR3 sequences listed, less than 45% were seen once. Specimen: blood. These receptors came from a man younger than 35 in good health.

This sequence joins TRBV29-1 and TRBJ1-4; the D is unclear. Germline assignment: CDR1 SQVTM and CDR2 ANQGSEA. V gave up 5 bases and J gave up 4 bases, with 5 bases separating them. There are 11 residues in the CDR3. CDR3 loop: CSVTDNEKLFF. The CDR3 DNA reads TGCAGCGTTACAGATAATGAAAAACTGTTTTTT. The entire variable domain, with the rest obtained from reference TRBV29-1 and TRBJ1-4, is as follows: SAVISQKPSRDICQRGTSLTIQCQVDSQVTMMFWYRQQPGQSLTLIATANQGSEATYESGFVIDKFPISRPNLTFSTLTVSNMSPEDSSIYLCSVTDNEKLFFGSGTQLSVL.

The V gene is TRBV18, the J gene TRBJ1-1; 9 bases align to TRBD1. Trimming at V came to 8 bases and at J to 3 bases, leaving 4 bases not matched to a gene. The germline gives CDR1 KGHSH, CDR2 LQKENI. The CDR3 runs 13 residues. CDR3: CASSRTGDTEAFF. In nucleotides, the CDR3 is TGTGCCAGCAGTCGGACAGGGGACACTGAAGCTTTCTTT.

The chain couples TRBV6-6 to TRBJ1-3; D uncertain. Trimming cost V 0 bases and J 1 base, with 10 bases left between them. From germline, CDR1 is MNHNY and CDR2 SVGAGI (reference sequence). The CDR3 is 16 amino acids. The CDR3 coding sequence is TGTGCCAGCAGTTACTCGTACAGTGGTTCTGGAAACACCATATATTTT. Translating gives CASSYSYSGSGNTIYF.

The chain uses TRBV29-1 and TRBJ1-6, with 7 nucleotides matching TRBD1. This CDR3 contains 13 residues. CDR1 is SQVTM and CDR2 is ANQGSEA in the germline V gene. Trimming took 6 bases from V and 6 from J; bases not matched to a gene: 5. CDR3 in DNA: TGCAGCGTCGGAGGGACAGCTAATTCACCCCTCCACTTT. Residues: CSVGGTANSPLHF.

The chain combines TRBV6-6 with TRBJ1-2; tentative D call: TRBD1 (5 bases). The CDR3 is made up of 16 amino acids. Germline V gene sequence: CDR1 MNHNY, CDR2 SVGAGI (reference sequence). Trimming cost V 4 bases and J 2 bases, with 17 bases left between them. Here the CDR3 reads CASSFGSGWGNYGYTF. CDR3 sequence (DNA): TGTGCCAGCAGTTTTGGGAGTGGTTGGGGGAACTATGGCTACACCTTC.

A word on this clonotype: One end of the junction does not line up with germline, which may come from a read error. V gene TRBV7-9 combines with J gene TRBJ1-2; 9 nucleotides match TRBD1. Germline V lookup: CDR1 SEHNR, CDR2 FQNEAQ (reference sequence). The CDR3 loop spans 16 amino acids. The CDR3 region has the DNA TGTGCCAGCAGCATAGCGAATGATCAACAGGGGGCTGGCTACACCTTC. This codes for CASSIANDQQGAGYTF.

V and J are TRBV3-1 and TRBJ1-5; perhaps TRBD1 as D (6 bases). The germline V and J ends were trimmed by 6 bases and 0 bases, with 12 bases remaining between them. The CDR3 length is 15 residues. CDR1 LGHDT and CDR2 YNNKEL come from the germline V gene (reference sequence). The CDR3 bases are TGTGCCAGCAGTCAGGACAGCTTTAGCAATCAGCCCCAGCATTTT. This sequence encodes CASSQDSFSNQPQHF.

This chain connects TRBV20-1 to TRBJ1-2, with a tentative D call TRBD1 (5 bases). Germline V gives CDR1 DFQATT, CDR2 SNEGSKA (reference sequence). With 6 bases removed from V and 2 bases from J, the gap between germline ends came to 10 bases. This CDR3 has 12 amino acids. CDR3 region: CSAHSGNYGYTF. Here the CDR3 DNA reads TGCAGTGCCCACTCAGGGAACTATGGCTACACCTTC.